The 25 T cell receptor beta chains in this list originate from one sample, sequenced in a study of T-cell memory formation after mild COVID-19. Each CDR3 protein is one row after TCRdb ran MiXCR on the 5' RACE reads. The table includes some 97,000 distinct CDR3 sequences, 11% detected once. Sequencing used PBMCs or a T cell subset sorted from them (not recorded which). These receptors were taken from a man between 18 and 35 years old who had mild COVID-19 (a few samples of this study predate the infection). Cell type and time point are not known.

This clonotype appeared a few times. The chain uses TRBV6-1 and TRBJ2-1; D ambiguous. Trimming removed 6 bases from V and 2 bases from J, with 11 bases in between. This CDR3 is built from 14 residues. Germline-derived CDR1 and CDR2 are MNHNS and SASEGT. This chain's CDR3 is CASSQLTPYNEQFF. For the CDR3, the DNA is TGTGCCAGCAGCCAGCTGACCCCCTACAATGAGCAGTTCTTC.

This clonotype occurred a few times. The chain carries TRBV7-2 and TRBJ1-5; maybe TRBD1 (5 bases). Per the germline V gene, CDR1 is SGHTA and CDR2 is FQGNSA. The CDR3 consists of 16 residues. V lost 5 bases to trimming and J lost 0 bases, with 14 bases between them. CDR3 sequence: CASSPLGGDSNQPQHF. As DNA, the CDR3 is TGTGCCAGCAGCCCCCTTGGGGGGGATAGCAATCAGCCCCAGCATTTT.

The CDR3 sequence is CASSQDPGMNTEAFF. The CDR3 DNA reads TGCGCCAGCAGCCAAGACCCCGGCATGAACACTGAAGCTTTCTTT. The rearrangement joins TRBV4-3 to TRBJ1-1, with D unclear. The CDR3 totals 15 residues. Germline CDR1 is LGHNA and CDR2 is YSLEER. The V end lost 0 bases, the J end lost 0 bases, and 8 bases lay between the germline ends.

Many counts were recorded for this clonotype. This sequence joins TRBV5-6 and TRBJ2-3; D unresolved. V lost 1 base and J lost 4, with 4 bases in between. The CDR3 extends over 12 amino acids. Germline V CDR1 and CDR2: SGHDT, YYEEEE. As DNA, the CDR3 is TGTGCCAGCAGCTTGAGGGCAGATACGCAGTATTTT. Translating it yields CASSLRADTQYF.

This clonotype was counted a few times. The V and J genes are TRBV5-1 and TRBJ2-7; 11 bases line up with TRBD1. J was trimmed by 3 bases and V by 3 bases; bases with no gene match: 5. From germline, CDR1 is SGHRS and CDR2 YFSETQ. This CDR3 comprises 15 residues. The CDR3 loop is CASSCRDRGIYEQYV. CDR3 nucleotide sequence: TGCGCCAGCAGCTGTCGGGACAGGGGGATCTACGAGCAGTACGTC.

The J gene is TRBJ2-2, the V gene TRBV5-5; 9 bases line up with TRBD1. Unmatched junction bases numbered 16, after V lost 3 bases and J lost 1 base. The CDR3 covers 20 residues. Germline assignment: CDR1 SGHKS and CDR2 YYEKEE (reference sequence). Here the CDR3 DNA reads TGTGCCAGCAGCTGGGACTCTCAAAACAGGGGGCAAATGAACACCGGGGAGCTGTTTTTT. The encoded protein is CASSWDSQNRGQMNTGELFF.

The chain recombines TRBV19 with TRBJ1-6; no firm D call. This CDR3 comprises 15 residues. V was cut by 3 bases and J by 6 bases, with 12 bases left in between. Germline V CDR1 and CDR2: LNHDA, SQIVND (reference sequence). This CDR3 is CASSMGPGPNSPLHF. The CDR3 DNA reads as TGTGCCAGTAGTATGGGCCCAGGCCCTAATTCACCCCTCCACTTT.

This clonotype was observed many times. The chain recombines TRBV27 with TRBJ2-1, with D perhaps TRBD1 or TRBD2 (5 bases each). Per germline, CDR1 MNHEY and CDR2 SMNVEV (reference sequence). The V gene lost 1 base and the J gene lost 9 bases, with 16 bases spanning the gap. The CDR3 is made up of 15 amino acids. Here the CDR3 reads CASSLWDPGASEQFF. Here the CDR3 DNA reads TGTGCCAGCAGTTTATGGGATCCCGGGGCCTCTGAGCAGTTCTTC.

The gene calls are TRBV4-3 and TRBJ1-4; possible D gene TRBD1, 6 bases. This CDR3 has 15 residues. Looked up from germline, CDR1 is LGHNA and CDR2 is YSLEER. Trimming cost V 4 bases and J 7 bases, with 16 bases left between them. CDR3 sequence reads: CASSPRGRSGEKLFF. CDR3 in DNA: TGCGCCAGCAGCCCGCGGGGGCGAAGTGGTGAAAAACTGTTTTTT.

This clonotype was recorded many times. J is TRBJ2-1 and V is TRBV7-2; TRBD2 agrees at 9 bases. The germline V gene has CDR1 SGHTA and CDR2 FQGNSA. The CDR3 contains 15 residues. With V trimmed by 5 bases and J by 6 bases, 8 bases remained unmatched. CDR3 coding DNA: TGTGCCAGCAGCCATTTAGCGGGGGAACCCAATGAGCAGTTCTTC. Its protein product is CASSHLAGEPNEQFF.

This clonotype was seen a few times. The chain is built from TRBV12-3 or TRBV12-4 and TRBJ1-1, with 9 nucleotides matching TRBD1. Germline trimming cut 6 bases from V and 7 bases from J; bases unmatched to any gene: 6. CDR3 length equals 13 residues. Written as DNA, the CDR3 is TGTGCCAGCAGCGACAGGGGGTTCGGTGAAGCTTTCTTT. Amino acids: CASSDRGFGEAFF.

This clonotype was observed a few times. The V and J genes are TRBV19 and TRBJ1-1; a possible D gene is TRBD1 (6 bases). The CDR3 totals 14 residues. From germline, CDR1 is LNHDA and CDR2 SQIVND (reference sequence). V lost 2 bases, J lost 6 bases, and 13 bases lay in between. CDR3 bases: TGTGCCAGTAGTATAAGGGGGGGGTTGTCTGAAGCTTTCTTT. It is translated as CASSIRGGLSEAFF.

CDR3 protein: CASSYSSASGNTIYF. In DNA form, the CDR3 reads TGTGCCAGCAGTTACTCGAGTGCCTCTGGAAACACCATATATTTT. The chain employs TRBV6-5 and TRBJ1-3, with D unclear. Per germline, CDR1 MNHEY and CDR2 SVGAGI. The CDR3 is 15 amino acids. V lost 0 bases, J lost 0 bases, and 6 bases lay in between.

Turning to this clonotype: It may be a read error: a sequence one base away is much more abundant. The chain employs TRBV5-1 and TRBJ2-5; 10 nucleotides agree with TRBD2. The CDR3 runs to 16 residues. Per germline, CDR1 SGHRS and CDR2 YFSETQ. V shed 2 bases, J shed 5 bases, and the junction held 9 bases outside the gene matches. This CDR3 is CASSFVLAGDDETQYF. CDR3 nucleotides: TGCGCCAGCAGCTTCGTCCTAGCGGGGGACGATGAGACCCAGTACTTC.

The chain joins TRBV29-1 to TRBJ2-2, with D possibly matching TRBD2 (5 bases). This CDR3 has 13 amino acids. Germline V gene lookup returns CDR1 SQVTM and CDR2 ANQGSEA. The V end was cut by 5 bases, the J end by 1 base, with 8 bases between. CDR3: CSVSGLNTGELFF. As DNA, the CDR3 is TGCAGCGTTAGCGGACTGAACACCGGGGAGCTGTTTTTT.

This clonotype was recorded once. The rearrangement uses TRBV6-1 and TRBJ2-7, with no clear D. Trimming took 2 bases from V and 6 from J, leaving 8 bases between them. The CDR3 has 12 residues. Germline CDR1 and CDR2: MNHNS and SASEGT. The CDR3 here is CASSEKGFEQYF. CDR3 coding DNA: TGTGCCAGCAGTGAAAAAGGGTTCGAGCAGTACTTC.

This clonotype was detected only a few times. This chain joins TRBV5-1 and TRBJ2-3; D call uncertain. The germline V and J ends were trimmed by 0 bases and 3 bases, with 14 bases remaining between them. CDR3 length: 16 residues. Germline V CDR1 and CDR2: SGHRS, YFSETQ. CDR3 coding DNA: TGCGCCAGCAGCTTGGGTACCACCCGGAGTACAGATACGCAGTATTTT. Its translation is CASSLGTTRSTDTQYF.

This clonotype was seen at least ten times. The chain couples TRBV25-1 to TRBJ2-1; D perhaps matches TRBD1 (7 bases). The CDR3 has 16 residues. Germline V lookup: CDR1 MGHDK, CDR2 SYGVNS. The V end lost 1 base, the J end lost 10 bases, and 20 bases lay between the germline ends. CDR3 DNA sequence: TGTGCCAGCAGTGAATTATCAGGGGGGTCGCTGGAAGAGCAGTTCTTC. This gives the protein CASSELSGGSLEEQFF.

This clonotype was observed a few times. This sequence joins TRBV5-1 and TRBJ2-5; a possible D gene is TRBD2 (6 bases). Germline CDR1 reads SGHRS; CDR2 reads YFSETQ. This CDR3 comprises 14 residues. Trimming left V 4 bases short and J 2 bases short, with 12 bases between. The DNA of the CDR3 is TGCGCCAGCAGCCGGGGACTCGATCAAGAGACCCAGTACTTC. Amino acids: CASSRGLDQETQYF.

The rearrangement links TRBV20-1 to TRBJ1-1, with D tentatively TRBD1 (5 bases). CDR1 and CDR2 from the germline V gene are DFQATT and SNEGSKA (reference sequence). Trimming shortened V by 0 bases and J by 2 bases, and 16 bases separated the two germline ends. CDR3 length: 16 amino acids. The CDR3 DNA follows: TGCAGTGCTAGAGATCTGTTGGGGCCGACCAACACTGAAGCTTTCTTT. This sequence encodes CSARDLLGPTNTEAFF.

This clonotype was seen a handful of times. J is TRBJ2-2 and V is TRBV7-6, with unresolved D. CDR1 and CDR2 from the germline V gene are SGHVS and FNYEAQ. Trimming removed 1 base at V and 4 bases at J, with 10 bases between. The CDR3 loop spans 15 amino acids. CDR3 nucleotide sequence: TGTGCCAGCAGCTTAGGCAGAGACCTCACCGGGGAGCTGTTTTTT. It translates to CASSLGRDLTGELFF. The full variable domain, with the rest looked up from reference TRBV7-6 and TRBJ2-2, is GAGVSQSPRYKVTKRGQDVALRCDPISGHVSLYWYRQALGQGPEFLTYFNYEAQQDKSGLPNDRFSAERPEGSISTLTIQRTEQRDSAMYRCASSLGRDLTGELFFGEGSRLTVL.

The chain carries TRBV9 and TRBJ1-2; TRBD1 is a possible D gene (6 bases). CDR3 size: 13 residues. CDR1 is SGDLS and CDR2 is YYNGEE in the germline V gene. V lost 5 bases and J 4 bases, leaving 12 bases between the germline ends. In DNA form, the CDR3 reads TGTGCCAGCAGTTCGGACAGCGCCTATGGCTACACCTTC. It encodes CASSSDSAYGYTF.

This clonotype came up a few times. The CDR3 loop is CASSLFGVEQFF. CDR3 coding DNA: TGTGCCAGCAGCTTATTCGGGGTTGAGCAGTTCTTC. This chain connects TRBV7-8 to TRBJ2-1; tentative D call: TRBD2 (5 bases). The germline CDR1 and CDR2 sequences are SGHVS and FQNEAQ. Trimming left V 2 bases short and J 9 bases short, with 8 bases between. There are 12 residues in the CDR3.

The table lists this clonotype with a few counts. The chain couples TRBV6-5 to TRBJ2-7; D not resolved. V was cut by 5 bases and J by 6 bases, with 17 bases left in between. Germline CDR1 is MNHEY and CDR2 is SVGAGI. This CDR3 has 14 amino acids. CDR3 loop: CASSEASGVFEQYF. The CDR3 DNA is TGTGCCAGCAGTGAGGCTTCAGGTGTATTCGAGCAGTACTTC.

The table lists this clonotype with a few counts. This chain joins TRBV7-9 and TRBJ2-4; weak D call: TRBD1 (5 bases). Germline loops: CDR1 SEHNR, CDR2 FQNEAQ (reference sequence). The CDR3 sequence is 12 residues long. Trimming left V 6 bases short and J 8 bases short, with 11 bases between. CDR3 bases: TGTGCCAGCAGGAAAGACAGCGACATTCAGTACTTC. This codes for CASRKDSDIQYF. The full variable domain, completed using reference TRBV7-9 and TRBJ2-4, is DTGVSQNPRHKITKRGQNVTFRCDPISEHNRLYWYRQTLGQGPEFLTYFQNEAQLEKSRLLSDRFSAERPKGSFSTLEIQRTEQGDSAMYLCASRKDSDIQYFGAGTRLSVL.